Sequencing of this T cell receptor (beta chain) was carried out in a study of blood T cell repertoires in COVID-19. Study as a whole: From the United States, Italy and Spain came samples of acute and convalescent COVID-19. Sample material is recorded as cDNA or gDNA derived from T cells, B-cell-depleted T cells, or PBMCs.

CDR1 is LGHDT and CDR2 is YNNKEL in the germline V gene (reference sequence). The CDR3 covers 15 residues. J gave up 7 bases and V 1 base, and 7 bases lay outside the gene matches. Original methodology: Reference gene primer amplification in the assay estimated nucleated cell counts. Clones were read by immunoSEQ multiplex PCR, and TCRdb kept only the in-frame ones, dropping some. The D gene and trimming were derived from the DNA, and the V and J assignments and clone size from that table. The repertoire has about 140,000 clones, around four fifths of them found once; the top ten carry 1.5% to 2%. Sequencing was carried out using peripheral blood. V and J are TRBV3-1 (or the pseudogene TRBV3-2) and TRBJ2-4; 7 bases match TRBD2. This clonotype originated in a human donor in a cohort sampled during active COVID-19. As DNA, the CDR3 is TGTGCCAGCAGCCAAGCTAGACTAGCACTGAACATTCAGTACTTC. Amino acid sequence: CASSQARLALNIQYF.